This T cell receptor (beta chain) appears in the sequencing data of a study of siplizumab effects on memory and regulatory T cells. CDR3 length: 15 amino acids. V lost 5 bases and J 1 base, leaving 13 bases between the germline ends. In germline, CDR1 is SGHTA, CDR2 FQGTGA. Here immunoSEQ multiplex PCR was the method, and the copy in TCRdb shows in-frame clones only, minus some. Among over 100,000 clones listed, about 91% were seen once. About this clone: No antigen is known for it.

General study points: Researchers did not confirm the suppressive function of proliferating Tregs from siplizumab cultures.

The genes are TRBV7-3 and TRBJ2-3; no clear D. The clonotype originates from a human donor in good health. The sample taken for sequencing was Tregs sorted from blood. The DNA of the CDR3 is TGTGCCAGCAGCCCAACAACCCGGGGCACAGATACGCAGTATTTT. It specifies CASSPTTRGTDTQYF.